These T cell receptor beta chains were read from a single sample in a study of shared T cell receptors in the human thymus. The data were produced by immunoSEQ multiplex PCR, yet TCRdb's version contains in-frame clones alone and is incomplete. The table includes about 710,000 clones, approximately 89% detected once. Another study also made use of these data, one on human thymus T cells.

The sequencing input was thymocytes. The source of these receptors is a boy younger than two with a congenital heart defect. CDR3s include the opening cysteine and the closing phenylalanine or tryptophan. Fields, in order: V gene, CDR3 protein.

TRBV27	CASSSQGTLSGYTF
TRBV7-9	CASSLAAEYGYTF
TRBV2	CASEGWEQDEKLFF
TRBV29-1	CSADSGEQFF
TRBV29-1	CSLGVAGGYNEQFF
TRBV27	CASSLLPIDYYEQYF
TRBV5-8	CASSFGTGVYGAFF
TRBV19	CASSATSGQYNEQFF
TRBV5-1	CASSVASGQGRFF
TRBV19	CASSGGGRYEQFF
TRBV28	CASTPPRGYEQYF
TRBV4-1	CASSAQRWRSPLHF
TRBV14	CASSHGQGTDTQYF
TRBV19	CASRSRLPHTDTQYF
TRBV14	CASSALAASGTDTQYF
TRBV4-1	CASSQLTKRLAGVSKNIQYF
TRBV5-1	CASRTGTGVNSPLHF
TRBV30	CAWGTPGLAASSYEQYF
TRBV5-8	CASYRTGVASNTGELFF
TRBV5-5	CASSLRDRGLSYEQYF
TRBV7-9	CASSSPIAGQYF
TRBV2	CASSPSGGLAGGQNTQYF
TRBV11-2	CASSLGRVRRGDSPLHF
TRBV28	CASSFPTVLNRGSDGYTF
TRBV28	CASSSWTENTEAFF